This T cell receptor beta chain appears in the sequencing data of a study of T cell responses to AZD1222 COVID-19 vaccine. The data were produced by immunoSEQ multiplex PCR, yet TCRdb's version contains in-frame clones alone and is incomplete. The sample has 120,000 or so clones; roughly 88% are singletons. Study-wide points: After the peak T cell response, and only then, were repertoires sampled. Baseline seropositivity occurred in only six AZD1222 recipients.

In regard to this clone: As yet, its antigen is unknown.

The CDR3 sequence is 13 residues long. Trimming left V 1 base short and J 0 bases short, with 4 bases between. CDR1 LGHNA and CDR2 YNFKEQ come from the germline V gene. The sequenced sample was peripheral blood, obtained on day 0 of MenACWY control vaccination. The receptor's source is an adult in good health. The J gene is TRBJ2-7, the V gene TRBV4-2, with D unresolved. CDR3 region: CASSQGVSYEQYF. As DNA, the CDR3 is TGTGCCAGCAGCCAAGGCGTCTCCTACGAGCAGTACTTC.